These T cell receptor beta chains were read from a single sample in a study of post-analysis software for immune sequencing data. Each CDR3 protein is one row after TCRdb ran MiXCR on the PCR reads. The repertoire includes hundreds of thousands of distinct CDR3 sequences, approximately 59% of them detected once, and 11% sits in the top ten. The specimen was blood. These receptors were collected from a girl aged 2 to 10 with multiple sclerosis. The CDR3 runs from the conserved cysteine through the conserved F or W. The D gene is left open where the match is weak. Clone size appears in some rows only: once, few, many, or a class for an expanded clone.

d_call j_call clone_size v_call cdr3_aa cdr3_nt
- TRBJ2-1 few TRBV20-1 CSARDNNLALYNEQFF TGCAGTGCTAGAGATAATAATCTAGCGCTCTACAATGAGCAGTTCTTC
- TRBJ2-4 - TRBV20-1 CSAGRAPRGGIQYF TGCAGTGCTGGCCGGGCTCCAAGGGGCGGCATTCAGTACTTC
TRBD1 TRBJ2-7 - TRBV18 CASSPRGGTQEAQYF TGTGCCAGCTCACCTCGAGGGGGCACCCAAGAGGCCCAGTACTTC
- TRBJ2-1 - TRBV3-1 CASSPREALPNEQFF TGTGCCAGCAGCCCCAGGGAGGCCCTCCCGAATGAGCAGTTCTTC
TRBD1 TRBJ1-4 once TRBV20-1 CSGDRGNEKLFF TGCAGTGGGGACAGGGGAAATGAAAAACTGTTTTTT
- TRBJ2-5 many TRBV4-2 CASSQELGGQETQYF TGTGCCAGCAGCCAAGAGCTAGGAGGCCAAGAGACCCAGTACTTC
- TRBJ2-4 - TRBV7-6 CASSPMAGQLAKNIQYF TGTGCCAGCAGCCCGATGGCGGGACAATTAGCCAAAAACATTCAGTACTTC
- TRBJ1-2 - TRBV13 CASSFGQGAYGYTF TGTGCCAGCAGCTTTGGGCAGGGTGCCTATGGCTACACCTTC
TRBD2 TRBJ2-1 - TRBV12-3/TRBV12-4 CASSPPTSEDYNEQFF TGTGCCAGCAGTCCTCCGACTAGCGAAGATTACAATGAGCAGTTCTTC
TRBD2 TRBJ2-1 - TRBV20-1 CSARDPGLAGIEEQFF TGCAGTGCTAGAGACCCGGGACTAGCGGGTATTGAAGAGCAGTTCTTC
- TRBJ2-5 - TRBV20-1 CSARVRPGFSETQYF TGCAGTGCTAGAGTCCGGCCGGGATTTAGCGAGACCCAGTACTTC
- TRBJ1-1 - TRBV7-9 CASSTRTGQRKNTEAFF TGTGCCAGCAGCACCCGGACCGGCCAGAGAAAAAACACTGAAGCTTTCTTT
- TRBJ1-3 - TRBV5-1 CASSETNSGNTIYF TGCGCCAGCAGCGAGACAAACTCTGGAAACACCATATATTTT
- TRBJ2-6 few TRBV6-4 CASSSPRGSGANVLTF TGTGCCAGCAGCTCACCAAGGGGCTCTGGGGCCAACGTCCTGACTTTC
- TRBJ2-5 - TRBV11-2 CVSSLDRLGRETQYF TGTGTCAGCAGCTTAGATCGCCTGGGACGGGAGACCCAGTACTTC
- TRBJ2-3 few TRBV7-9 CASSLGTSPDTQYF TGTGCCAGCAGCTTAGGTACATCCCCAGATACGCAGTATTTT
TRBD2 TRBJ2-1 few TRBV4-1 CASSQEAGLAGYNEQFF TGCGCCAGCAGCCAAGAAGCGGGCCTAGCGGGGTACAATGAGCAGTTCTTC
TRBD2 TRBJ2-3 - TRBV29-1 CSAITGGEDTQYF TGCAGCGCCATAACTGGGGGGGAAGATACGCAGTATTTT
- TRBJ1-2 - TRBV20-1 CSARVSAEDGYTF TGCAGTGCTAGAGTCTCAGCAGAGGATGGCTACACCTTC
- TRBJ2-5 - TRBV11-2 CASSLDSGAGETQYF TGTGCCAGCAGCTTAGATTCCGGGGCGGGGGAGACCCAGTACTTC
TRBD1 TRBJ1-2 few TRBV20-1 CSALQSGTGTVYGYTF TGCAGCGCTCTACAGTCCGGGACAGGGACTGTCTATGGCTACACCTTC
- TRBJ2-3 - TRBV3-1 CASSQMALPTGDTQYF TGTGCCAGCAGCCAAATGGCCCTACCGACCGGAGATACGCAGTATTTT
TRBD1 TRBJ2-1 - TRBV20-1 CSAKRDGTGFGEQFF TGCAGTGCTAAGAGAGACGGGACAGGGTTCGGTGAGCAGTTCTTC
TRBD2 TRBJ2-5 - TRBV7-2 CASSLGVAGGGETQYF TGTGCCAGCAGCTTAGGGGTAGCGGGAGGCGGAGAGACCCAGTACTTC
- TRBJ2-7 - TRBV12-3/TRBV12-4 CASSLYSDGSYEQYF TGTGCCAGCAGTTTATACAGCGACGGATCCTACGAGCAGTACTTC
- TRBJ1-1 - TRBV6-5 CASSYIGAGGPEAFF TGTGCCAGCAGTTATATCGGTGCGGGAGGCCCTGAAGCTTTCTTT
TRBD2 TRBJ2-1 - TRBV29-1 CSGRGGPGNNEQFF TGCAGCGGTCGCGGGGGACCAGGCAACAATGAGCAGTTCTTC
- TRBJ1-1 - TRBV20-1 CSARKTDNTEAFF TGCAGTGCTAGGAAAACAGATAACACTGAAGCTTTCTTT
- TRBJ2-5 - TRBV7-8 CASSSTTGWGTQYF TGTGCCAGCAGCTCCACGACGGGATGGGGGACCCAGTACTTC
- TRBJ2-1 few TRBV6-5 CASSYSGPRGSGQFF TGTGCCAGCAGTTACTCAGGCCCCCGCGGTTCTGGGCAGTTCTTC
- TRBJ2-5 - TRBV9 CASSVTPQRQETQYF TGTGCCAGCAGCGTAACCCCCCAGAGACAAGAGACCCAGTACTTC
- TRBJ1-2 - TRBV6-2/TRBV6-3 CASSYVGPLITGYTF TGTGCCAGCAGTTACGTGGGACCGCTGATAACCGGCTACACCTTC
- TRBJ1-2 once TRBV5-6 CASSLVGAPGDSYGYTF TGTGCCAGCAGCTTGGTAGGGGCGCCGGGAGATTCCTATGGCTACACCTTC
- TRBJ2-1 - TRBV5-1 CAGSGPPYNEQFF TGCGCCGGCTCCGGTCCTCCCTACAATGAGCAGTTCTTC
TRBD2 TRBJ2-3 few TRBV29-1 CSVEFSSGVTDTQYF TGCAGCGTTGAATTTTCTAGCGGAGTCACAGATACGCAGTATTTT
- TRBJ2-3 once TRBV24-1 CATSDLGSTDTQYF TGTGCCACCAGTGATTTAGGAAGCACAGATACGCAGTATTTT
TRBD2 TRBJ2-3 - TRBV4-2 CASSQDLTSGELEDTQYF TGTGCCAGCAGCCAAGATCTAACTAGCGGGGAATTGGAGGATACGCAGTATTTT
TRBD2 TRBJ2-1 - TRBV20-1 CSASIAGGLDNEQFF TGCAGTGCTAGTATAGCGGGGGGGCTTGACAATGAGCAGTTCTTC
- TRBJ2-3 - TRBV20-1 CSAAPGSPRPDTQYF TGCAGTGCGGCACCCGGGTCCCCTAGGCCAGATACGCAGTATTTT
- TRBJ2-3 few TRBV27 CASSLYGPTDTQYF TGTGCCAGCAGTTTGTATGGTCCCACAGATACGCAGTATTTT
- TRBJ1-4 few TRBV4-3 CASSQDLGSGEKLFF TGCGCCAGCAGCCAAGACCTGGGTAGCGGGGAAAAACTGTTTTTT
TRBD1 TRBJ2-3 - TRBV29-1 CSVADRGESDTQYF TGCAGCGTTGCCGACAGGGGAGAGTCAGATACGCAGTATTTT
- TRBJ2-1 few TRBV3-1 CASSQRGAYNEQFF TGTGCCAGCAGCCAAAGGGGTGCCTACAATGAGCAGTTCTTC
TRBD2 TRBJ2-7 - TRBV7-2 CASSNRAGVSYEQYF TGTGCCAGCAGCAATAGGGCGGGGGTCTCCTACGAGCAGTACTTC
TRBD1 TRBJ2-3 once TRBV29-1 CSVEGGRQGVADTQYF TGCAGCGTTGAAGGTGGGAGACAGGGGGTTGCAGATACGCAGTATTTT
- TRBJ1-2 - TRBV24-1 CATSPGFPNYGYTF TGTGCCACCAGTCCCGGGTTTCCTAACTATGGCTACACCTTC
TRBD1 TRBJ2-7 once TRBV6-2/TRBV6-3 CASRSGTGVSYEQYF TGTGCCAGCAGATCCGGGACAGGGGTTTCCTACGAGCAGTACTTC